This TCR beta chain was captured by sequencing in a study of T cell repertoires in cytomegalovirus infection. This clonotype occurred once. What it binds is unknown. V dropped 2 bases and J dropped 8 bases, with 15 bases sitting between them. The CDR3 spans 14 residues. Germline V gives CDR1 ENHRY, CDR2 SYGVKD. TCRdb independently ran MiXCR on the reads; one entry per CDR3 protein. The data hold around 230,000 distinct CDR3 sequences, with approximately 38% observed a single time. This clonotype was obtained from a human donor in good health (CMV status not recorded). Some clones in this sample may be carry-over from other donors' samples. The input for sequencing was CD8+ T cells from cultured PBMCs, taken from culture after CMV antigen stimulation. The chain carries TRBV10-3 and TRBJ1-1; D is possibly TRBD1 (5 bases). DNA of the CDR3: TGTGCCATCAGTGAGAGGACGGGGGTAGGAGAAGCTTTCTTT. It yields the protein CAISERTGVGEAFF.